The rows below give T cell receptor beta chains drawn from one sample of a study of a mutant IDH1 vaccine in newly diagnosed glioma. Assay used: immunoSEQ multiplex PCR; TCRdb lists only in-frame clones, some missing. The profile shows 23,000 or so clones, 90% to 95% of them singletons. The sequencing here drew on PBMCs, taken from a glioma patient treated with radiotherapy, temozolomide or both. The receptors shown here come from a man aged 40-49 years with glioma. Both conserved end residues are part of each CDR3.

v_call	j_call	cdr3_aa
TRBV4-2	TRBJ1-1	CASSQGRNTEAFF
TRBV9	TRBJ1-3	CASSVVGGASGNTIYF
TRBV6-6	TRBJ1-5	CASTGSVNSNQPQHF
TRBV27	TRBJ1-2	CASSLNGDLRGYTF
TRBV5-5	TRBJ1-2	CASSPYSGDYGYTF
TRBV7-9	TRBJ2-7	CASSSSEDTSYEQYF
TRBV30	NA	CAWSPGQVSSYEQYF
TRBV7-9	TRBJ2-3	CASSSTDGRAQYF
TRBV4-3	TRBJ2-2	CASSPGGGLNTGELFF
TRBV30	TRBJ2-7	CAWSVLAGVGEQYF
TRBV6-5	TRBJ2-1	CASSYRKVGEQFF
TRBV11-2	TRBJ2-4	CASSTLTGAFKENIQYF
TRBV7-3	TRBJ2-7	CASSSSGGADEQYF
TRBV4-3	TRBJ1-6	CASSQRGAMQGLNSPLHF
TRBV4-2	TRBJ1-4	CASSPEGFDEKLFF